This TCR beta chain is from a study of TIL therapy for anti-PD-1-resistant metastatic lung cancer. Study-level information: Half of patients were current or former smokers.

V was shortened by 1 base and J by 0 bases, with 13 bases between the two germline ends. The CDR3 length is 18 residues. Germline loops: CDR1 MGHRA, CDR2 YSYEKL. Time point described: pre-treatment sample, taken before nivolumab and TIL therapy. The libraries were made with immunoSEQ v3. Sequencing depth was approximately 2 million read pairs for survey level, roughly 4.5-6 million for deep. The data were produced by immunoSEQ multiplex PCR, yet TCRdb's version contains in-frame clones alone and is incomplete. Among 55,000 to 70,000 clones listed, about nine tenths were seen once. This clone was counted only a few times.

The TCR originated in a person aged 25-85 years with non-small cell lung cancer. The sample consisted of blood, taken at baseline. The chain combines TRBV4-1 with TRBJ2-6; no clear D. The CDR3 loop reads CASSQVDMGFSGANVLTF. The CDR3, as DNA: TGCGCCAGCAGCCAAGTTGACATGGGATTCTCTGGGGCCAACGTCCTGACTTTC.